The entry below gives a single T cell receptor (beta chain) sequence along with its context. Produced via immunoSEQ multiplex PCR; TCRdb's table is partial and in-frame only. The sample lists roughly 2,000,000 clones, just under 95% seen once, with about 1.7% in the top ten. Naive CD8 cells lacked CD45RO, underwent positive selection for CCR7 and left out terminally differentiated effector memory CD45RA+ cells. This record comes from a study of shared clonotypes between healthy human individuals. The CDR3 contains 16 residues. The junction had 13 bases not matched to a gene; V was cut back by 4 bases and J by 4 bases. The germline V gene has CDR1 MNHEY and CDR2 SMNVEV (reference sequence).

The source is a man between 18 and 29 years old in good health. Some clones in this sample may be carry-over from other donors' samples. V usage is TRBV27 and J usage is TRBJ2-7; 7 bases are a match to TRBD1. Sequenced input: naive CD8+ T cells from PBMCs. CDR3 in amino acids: CASSSSPRDSGYEQYF. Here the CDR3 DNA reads TGTGCCAGCAGTTCCAGCCCCCGGGACAGTGGTTACGAGCAGTACTTC.